A selection of T cell receptor beta chains follows, all from one sample in a study of T cells in localized non-small cell lung cancer. Assay used: immunoSEQ multiplex PCR; TCRdb lists only in-frame clones, some missing. This table has tens of thousands of clones, 80% appearing once. The sequences come from PBMCs, collected before any cancer treatment. These receptors came from a woman aged 35 to 75 with stage II lung adenocarcinoma. The CDR3 runs from the conserved cysteine through the conserved F or W. The D gene is left open where the match is weak. Clone size, where shown, is once, few, many, or a class for clones that have expanded.

clone size,D gene,V gene,J gene,CDR3 protein,CDR3 DNA
NA,TRBD1,TRBV15,TRBJ1-6,CATSRRQGGGNSPLHF,TGTGCCACCAGCAGACGACAGGGTGGTGGAAATTCACCCCTCCACTTT
NA,NA,TRBV7-9,TRBJ1-1,CASSLGYTEAFF,TGTGCCAGCAGCTTAGGATACACTGAAGCTTTCTTT
NA,TRBD1,TRBV27,TRBJ2-7,CASSFVAPLRDRAYEQYF,TGTGCCAGCAGTTTTGTTGCCCCCCTGAGGGACAGGGCATACGAGCAGTACTTC
once,TRBD1,TRBV10-2,TRBJ1-5,CASRAQGPLQPQHF,TGCGCCAGCAGGGCACAGGGGCCTCTTCAGCCCCAGCATTTT
NA,NA,TRBV2,TRBJ1-1,CASRLRVNTEAFF,TGTGCCAGCAGGCTCAGGGTAAACACTGAAGCTTTCTTT
NA,TRBD2,TRBV10-3,TRBJ2-3,CAISEGLEADTQYF,TGTGCCATCAGTGAGGGACTAGAGGCAGATACGCAGTATTTT
few,TRBD2,TRBV2,TRBJ2-3,CASRARGLALNTDTQYF,TGTGCCAGCAGGGCACGGGGACTAGCCCTGAACACAGATACGCAGTATTTT
once,NA,TRBV10-3,TRBJ1-2,CAISESAGQHYGYTF,TGTGCCATCAGTGAGTCGGCGGGACAACACTATGGCTACACCTTC
NA,TRBD1,TRBV7-3,TRBJ1-5,CASSLTQGEPQHF,TGTGCCAGCAGCTTAACCCAGGGGGAGCCCCAGCATTTT
NA,TRBD2,TRBV18,TRBJ2-1,CASSTQTSGANNEQFF,TGTGCCAGCTCAACACAGACTAGCGGGGCAAACAATGAGCAGTTCTTC
NA,NA,TRBV13,TRBJ1-1,CASSREGDTEAFF,TGTGCCAGCAGCCGAGAGGGGGACACTGAAGCTTTCTTT
few,NA,TRBV6-1,TRBJ1-1,CASPLGLNTEAFF,TGTGCCAGCCCCCTCGGGTTGAACACTGAAGCTTTCTTT
NA,NA,TRBV5-8,TRBJ1-5,CASSPGSPGPYQPQHF,TGTGCCAGCAGCCCCGGGTCTCCAGGCCCCTATCAGCCCCAGCATTTT
NA,NA,TRBV19,TRBJ2-1,CASSISGYNEQFF,TGTGCCAGTAGTATTAGCGGTTACAATGAGCAGTTCTTC
NA,NA,TRBV13,TRBJ1-2,CASSFGSTYGYTF,TGTGCCAGCAGCTTTGGCAGTACCTATGGCTACACCTTC
few,NA,TRBV28,TRBJ1-5,CASSRDPGYNQPQHF,TGTGCCAGCAGCCGTGACCCAGGATACAATCAGCCCCAGCATTTT
NA,TRBD2,TRBV28,TRBJ2-7,CASSERAGGLYEQYF,TGTGCCAGCAGTGAGAGAGCGGGGGGCCTCTACGAGCAGTACTTC
NA,NA,TRBV4-2,TRBJ2-6,CASSRGPSGANVLTF,TGTGCCAGCAGCCGAGGACCGTCTGGGGCCAACGTCCTGACTTTC
NA,NA,TRBV29-1,TRBJ1-2,CSVEWGSKHGYTF,TGCAGCGTTGAATGGGGGAGTAAACATGGCTACACCTTC
medium-sized,NA,TRBV27,TRBJ2-6,CASSFEPPGANVLTF,TGTGCCAGCAGTTTCGAGCCTCCTGGGGCCAACGTCCTGACTTTC
NA,NA,TRBV28,TRBJ1-5,CASSFIEQPQHF,TGTGCCAGCAGTTTTATCGAGCAGCCCCAGCATTTT
NA,NA,TRBV18,TRBJ1-5,CASSQGLNQPQHF,TGTGCCAGCTCACAGGGTTTGAATCAGCCCCAGCATTTT
NA,NA,TRBV5-1,TRBJ2-3,CASSSFQGPTDTQYF,TGCGCCAGCAGCTCCTTTCAGGGCCCCACAGATACGCAGTATTTT
NA,NA,TRBV18,TRBJ1-1,CASTLGIPGTTEAFF,TGTGCCAGCACATTAGGGATTCCAGGTACCACTGAAGCTTTCTTT
once,NA,TRBV5-4,TRBJ2-2,CAPGTSTGELFF,TGTGCCCCCGGGACTTCCACCGGGGAGCTGTTTTTT
NA,NA,TRBV6-1,TRBJ1-5,CAFGRDLSNQPQHF,TGTGCGTTTGGGCGGGATCTGAGCAATCAGCCCCAGCATTTT
once,NA,TRBV5-1,TRBJ1-5,CASSPEGSFNQPQHF,TGCGCCAGCAGCCCTGAGGGGTCTTTCAATCAGCCCCAGCATTTT
NA,TRBD1,TRBV6-1,TRBJ1-5,CASSERRDRGRVYSNQPQHF,TGTGCCAGCAGTGAACGCCGCGACAGGGGAAGAGTTTATAGCAATCAGCCCCAGCATTTT
NA,NA,TRBV28,TRBJ2-7,CASSRGGVEQYF,TGTGCCAGCAGTCGAGGGGGAGTCGAGCAGTACTTC
NA,NA,TRBV5-1,TRBJ1-3,CASSTGSGNTIYF,TGCGCCAGCAGCACGGGATCGGGAAACACCATATATTTT
NA,NA,TRBV18,TRBJ2-5,CASSPLGFIGVQETQYF,TGTGCCAGCTCACCACTTGGTTTCATTGGGGTCCAAGAGACCCAGTACTTC
NA,TRBD2,TRBV9,TRBJ2-1,CASSVEGGGANEQFF,TGTGCCAGCAGCGTAGAGGGCGGGGGGGCCAATGAGCAGTTCTTC
NA,NA,TRBV7-8,TRBJ1-1,CASSFLLSGTEAFF,TGTGCCAGCAGCTTCTTGTTGTCGGGGACTGAAGCTTTCTTT
NA,TRBD2,TRBV5-1,TRBJ2-1,CASSLGLAGGNEQFF,TGCGCCAGCAGCCTGGGACTAGCGGGGGGTAATGAGCAGTTCTTC
NA,NA,TRBV27,TRBJ2-2,CASSLIGPHTGELFF,TGTGCCAGCAGTTTAATTGGGCCTCACACAGGGGAGCTGTTTTTT
medium-sized,NA,TRBV5-4,TRBJ1-3,CASSLSSGNTIYF,TGTGCCAGCAGCCTAAGCTCTGGAAACACCATATATTTT
NA,TRBD1,TRBV19,TRBJ1-2,CASSIVGTGSNYGYTF,TGTGCCAGTAGTATAGTAGGGACAGGCTCCAACTATGGCTACACCTTC
NA,TRBD2,TRBV30,TRBJ2-5,CAWSLSGGAQETQYF,TGTGCCTGGAGCCTTAGCGGGGGGGCACAAGAGACCCAGTACTTC
NA,NA,TRBV5-1,TRBJ1-1,CASSWVDGDTEAFF,TGCGCCAGCAGCTGGGTTGACGGGGACACTGAAGCTTTCTTT
NA,TRBD2,TRBV2,TRBJ2-7,CASSESLGGRAPRYF,TGTGCCAGCAGTGAATCCTTGGGCGGGAGAGCCCCAAGGTACTTC
NA,NA,TRBV28,TRBJ1-4,CASSKTVRLREKLFF,TGTGCCAGCAGCAAAACAGTTCGGTTACGAGAAAAACTGTTTTTT
NA,NA,TRBV7-9,TRBJ1-2,CASTYSPGLANYGYTF,TGTGCCAGCACCTACAGCCCAGGGCTAGCTAACTATGGCTACACCTTC
NA,NA,TRBV6-6,TRBJ1-1,CASGLRGADTEAFF,TGTGCCAGCGGTTTGCGGGGGGCGGACACTGAAGCTTTCTTT
once,NA,TRBV6-6,TRBJ2-7,CASSIRTGPGEQYF,TGTGCCAGCAGTATCAGGACGGGGCCGGGCGAGCAGTACTTC
NA,NA,TRBV7-9,TRBJ2-2,CASSLGATGELFF,TGTGCCAGCAGCTTAGGGGCAACCGGGGAGCTGTTTTTT
NA,TRBD1,TRBV4-1,TRBJ1-1,CASRIGQGAVEAFF,TGCGCCAGCAGAATCGGACAGGGGGCGGTTGAAGCTTTCTTT
once,NA,TRBV18,TRBJ1-2,CASSPDSENGYTF,TGTGCCAGCTCACCGGACAGTGAGAATGGCTACACCTTC
NA,NA,TRBV28,TRBJ2-7,CASSRPTTYEQYF,TGTGCCAGCAGCCGCCCGACAACGTACGAGCAGTACTTC
NA,NA,TRBV19,TRBJ2-2,CASSIVQTTGELFF,TGTGCCAGTAGTATAGTACAGACCACCGGGGAGCTGTTTTTT
NA,TRBD1,TRBV7-9,TRBJ1-2,CASSLDRETPNYGYTF,TGTGCCAGCAGCCTGGACAGGGAAACACCTAACTATGGCTACACCTTC
NA,TRBD1,TRBV7-9,TRBJ1-2,CASERTGDGYTF,TGTGCCAGCGAAAGAACAGGGGATGGCTACACCTTC